The clone carrying this T cell receptor (beta chain) was counted a few times. CDR1 and CDR2 (germline): SGHTA, FQGNSA. Trimming shortened V by 4 bases and J by 4 bases, and 20 bases separated the two germline ends. The CDR3 is made up of 17 amino acids. The data derive from a study of T cells after yellow fever vaccination. In TCRdb, the 5' RACE reads were re-called with MiXCR into one record per CDR3 protein. The sample includes just under 600,000 distinct CDR3 sequences, roughly 12% of them seen just once. The specimen was PBMCs, collected on the day of the yellow fever booster vaccination. The genes are TRBV7-2 and TRBJ2-1; possibly TRBD2 for D (8 bases). The source of this sequence is a man aged 30 to 39 who received the YFV17D yellow fever vaccine. The CDR3 is CASSSRRGREAYNEQFF. The CDR3 coding sequence is TGTGCCAGCAGCTCCCGGAGGGGGCGGGAGGCTTACAATGAGCAGTTCTTC. The variable domain in full, with the rest retrieved from reference TRBV7-2 and TRBJ2-1, is GAGVSQSPSNKVTEKGKDVELRCDPISGHTALYWYRQSLGQGLEFLIYFQGNSAPDKSGLPSDRFSAERTGGSVSTLTIQRTQQEDSAVYLCASSSRRGREAYNEQFFGPGTRLTVL.